Here is one TCR beta chain with its context. Antigen unknown. The germline gives CDR1 MNHEY, CDR2 SVGAGI. Trimming shortened V by 4 bases and J by 3 bases, and 15 bases separated the two germline ends. This CDR3 is 15 amino acids long. PCR was performed using 60 Vbeta and 13 Jbeta primers. Assay used: immunoSEQ multiplex PCR; TCRdb lists only in-frame clones, some missing. The sample carries under 200,000 clones, roughly four fifths recorded once. This sample stems from a study of cytomegalovirus exposure and HLA in healthy donors. Study-level results: Testing in vitro showed a few CMV-associated chains specific for CMV antigens. Links to common viral pathogens appeared, in a later analysis, for several of the most significant clusters. A list of about 180 TCR beta chains associated with cytomegalovirus was given.

Sequencing was carried out using PBMCs. This receptor was identified in a man aged 45 to 65 in good health and CMV-seropositive. The chain employs TRBV6-5 and TRBJ1-1, with a tentative D call TRBD1 (6 bases). This CDR3 is CASSSSGVRDTEAFF. The CDR3 DNA is TGTGCCAGCAGTTCATCAGGGGTGAGGGACACTGAAGCTTTCTTT.